This TCR beta chain was sequenced in a study of cytomegalovirus exposure and HLA in healthy donors. Study observations and caveats: Testing in vitro showed a few CMV-associated chains specific for CMV antigens.

Use of 60 Vbeta and 13 Jbeta primers characterized the PCR. TCRdb's copy holds only in-frame clones and misses some; the assay was immunoSEQ multiplex PCR. The table includes about 160,000 clones, 82% detected once. Only one count was recorded for this clone. Its antigen is unknown. Germline V gene lookup returns CDR1 GTSNPN and CDR2 SVGIG (reference sequence). The CDR3 is 14 amino acids. V shed 0 bases, J shed 9 bases, and the junction held 4 bases outside the gene matches. The receptor comes from a girl aged 10 to 17 in good health and CMV-seropositive. This rearrangement joins TRBV30 to TRBJ2-1; 11 positions match TRBD2. The specimen was PBMCs. The CDR3 nucleotides read TGTGCCTGGAGTGTACTAGCGGGGGATCGTGAGCAGTTCTTC. It is translated as CAWSVLAGDREQFF.